These 10 T cell receptor beta chains were all obtained from the same sample, sequenced in a study of blood T cell repertoires in COVID-19. Profiled with immunoSEQ multiplex PCR; TCRdb holds only in-frame clones, not every one. Of 150,000 or so clones listed, 84% were seen once; the top ten hold roughly 14%. Sequenced sample: peripheral blood. These receptors came from a man between 18 and 35 years old with active or convalescent COVID-19.

The chain joins TRBV19 to TRBJ1-5, with 7 bases fitting TRBD1. Trimming removed 5 bases from V and 0 bases from J; junction bases left unmatched: 16. This CDR3 has 19 residues. Germline-derived CDR1 and CDR2 are LNHDA and SQIVND (reference sequence). CDR3 sequence reads: CASSVTGFSFADSNQPQHF. CDR3 bases: TGTGCCAGTAGTGTGACAGGGTTTTCGTTTGCGGATAGCAATCAGCCCCAGCATTTT.

V gene TRBV14 combines with J gene TRBJ1-2, with 9 nucleotides matching TRBD1. There are 13 residues in the CDR3. Unmatched junction bases numbered 2, after V lost 5 bases and J lost 4 bases. The germline gives CDR1 SGHDN, CDR2 FVKESK. The chain's CDR3 is CASSGTGIYGYTF. In DNA, the CDR3 is TGTGCCAGCAGCGGGACAGGGATCTATGGCTACACCTTC.

The table lists this clone with a count of one. CDR3 DNA: TGTGCCAGCAGTCCAGCGACAGCTAACAATGAGCAGTTCTTC. This translates into CASSPATANNEQFF. This rearrangement joins TRBV7-9 to TRBJ2-1; weak D call: TRBD1 (5 bases). Germline V gene sequence: CDR1 SEHNR, CDR2 FQNEAQ (reference sequence). The V and J ends lost 6 bases and 5 bases respectively, with 14 bases between them. The CDR3 covers 14 residues. The full variable domain, its missing parts supplied by reference TRBV7-9 and TRBJ2-1, is DTGVSQNPRHKITKRGQNVTFRCDPISEHNRLYWYRQTLGQGPEFLTYFQNEAQLEKSRLLSDRFSAERPKGSFSTLEIQRTEQGDSAMYLCASSPATANNEQFFGPGTRLTVL.

The chain is built from TRBV4-1 and TRBJ2-1, with D perhaps TRBD1 (5 bases). Germline-derived CDR1 and CDR2 are MGHRA and YSYEKL. Trimming pared 4 bases from V and 0 bases from J, leaving 16 bases between. This CDR3 region has 17 residues. As DNA, the CDR3 is TGCGCCAGCAGCCGCAAATCCGACAGTAGCTCCTACAATGAGCAGTTCTTC. This gives the protein CASSRKSDSSSYNEQFF.

The chain recombines TRBV2 with TRBJ1-5, with 8 bases that match TRBD1. CDR1 is SNHLY and CDR2 is FYNNEI in the germline V gene. The CDR3 totals 14 residues. V lost 5 bases and J lost 6; bases outside the gene matches: 6. This CDR3 is CASSRTGFGQPQHF. The CDR3 nucleotides are TGTGCCAGCAGTAGGACAGGGTTCGGTCAGCCCCAGCATTTT. The full variable domain, its missing parts supplied by reference TRBV2 and TRBJ1-5, is EPEVTQTPSHQVTQMGQEVILRCVPISNHLYFYWYRQILGQKVEFLVSFYNNEISEKSEIFDDQFSVERPDGSNFTLKIRSTKLEDSAMYFCASSRTGFGQPQHFGDGTRLSIL.

The chain joins TRBV7-2 to TRBJ2-7; 10 bases line up with TRBD2. Germline CDR1 and CDR2: SGHTA and FQGNSA. The CDR3 covers 18 residues. The V gene end was trimmed by 2 bases and the J gene end by 3 bases; junction bases not matched to a gene: 13. CDR3 loop: CASSLFMPSGRAGYEQYF. CDR3 nucleotide sequence: TGTGCCAGCAGCTTATTTATGCCCAGCGGGAGGGCCGGCTACGAGCAGTACTTC. Drawing the rest from reference TRBV7-2 and TRBJ2-7, the complete variable domain is GAGVSQSPSNKVTEKGKDVELRCDPISGHTALYWYRQSLGQGLEFLIYFQGNSAPDKSGLPSDRFSAERTGGSVSTLTIQRTQQEDSAVYLCASSLFMPSGRAGYEQYFGPGTRLTVT.

Concerning this clone itself: Within the sample, other DNA sequences also encode this same CDR3. The gene calls are TRBV7-2 and TRBJ2-1; D ambiguous. Trimming removed 2 bases from V and 0 bases from J, with 8 bases in between. The CDR3 consists of 15 residues. CDR1 and CDR2 from the germline V gene are SGHTA and FQGNSA. The CDR3 sequence is CASSLSPSSYNEQFF. CDR3 nucleotide sequence: TGTGCCAGCAGCTTATCTCCGAGCTCCTACAATGAGCAGTTCTTC.

The chain recombines TRBV11-3 with TRBJ2-3, with D unresolved. The CDR3 totals 14 residues. CDR1 and CDR2 (germline): SGHNT, YENEEA. V lost 3 bases and J 4 bases, leaving 11 bases between the germline ends. The CDR3 bases are TGTGCCAGCAGCTTCCTCGGCGAGGCAGATACGCAGTATTTT. Protein: CASSFLGEADTQYF.

The V call is TRBV7-9, the J call TRBJ2-5, with a possible D match to TRBD1 (6 bases). Per the germline V gene, CDR1 is SEHNR and CDR2 is FQNEAQ (reference sequence). Trimming left V 5 bases short and J 5 bases short, with 24 bases between. This CDR3 comprises 17 residues. CDR3 amino acids: CASSQLRGTLPGETQYF. The DNA of the CDR3 is TGTGCCAGCAGCCAACTCAGGGGAACGTTACCAGGGGAGACCCAGTACTTC. The full variable domain, in which reference TRBV7-9 and TRBJ2-5 provide the parts outside the CDR3, is DTGVSQNPRHKITKRGQNVTFRCDPISEHNRLYWYRQTLGQGPEFLTYFQNEAQLEKSRLLSDRFSAERPKGSFSTLEIQRTEQGDSAMYLCASSQLRGTLPGETQYFGPGTRLLVL.

This chain links TRBV15 with TRBJ1-5; weak D call: TRBD1 (6 bases). Germline CDR1 reads LNHNV; CDR2 reads YYDKDF (reference sequence). This CDR3 contains 15 residues. The V and J ends lost 2 bases and 2 bases respectively, with 10 bases between them. The CDR3 DNA follows: TGTGCCACCAGCAGAAATAGACAGGGCAATCAGCCCCAGCATTTT. Residues: CATSRNRQGNQPQHF.